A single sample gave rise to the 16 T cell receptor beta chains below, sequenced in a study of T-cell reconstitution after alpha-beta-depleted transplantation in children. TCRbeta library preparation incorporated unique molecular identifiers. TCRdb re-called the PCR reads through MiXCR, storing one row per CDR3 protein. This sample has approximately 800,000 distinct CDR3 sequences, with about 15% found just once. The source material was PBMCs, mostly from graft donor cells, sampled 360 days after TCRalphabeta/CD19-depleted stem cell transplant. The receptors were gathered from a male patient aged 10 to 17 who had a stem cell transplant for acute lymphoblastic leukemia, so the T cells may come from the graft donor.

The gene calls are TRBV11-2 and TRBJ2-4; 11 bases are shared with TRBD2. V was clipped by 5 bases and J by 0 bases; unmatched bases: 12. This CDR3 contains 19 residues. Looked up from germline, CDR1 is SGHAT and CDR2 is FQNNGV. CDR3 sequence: CASSPAPGLAVLAKNIQYF. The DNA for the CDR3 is TGTGCCAGCAGCCCAGCACCGGGACTAGCGGTTTTAGCCAAAAACATTCAGTACTTC.

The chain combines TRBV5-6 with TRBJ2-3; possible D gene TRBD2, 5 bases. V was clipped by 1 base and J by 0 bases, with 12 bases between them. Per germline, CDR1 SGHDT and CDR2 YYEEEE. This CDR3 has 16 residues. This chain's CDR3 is CASSLLAGDSTDTQYF. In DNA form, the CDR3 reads TGTGCCAGCAGCTTGTTGGCCGGGGATAGCACAGATACGCAGTATTTT.

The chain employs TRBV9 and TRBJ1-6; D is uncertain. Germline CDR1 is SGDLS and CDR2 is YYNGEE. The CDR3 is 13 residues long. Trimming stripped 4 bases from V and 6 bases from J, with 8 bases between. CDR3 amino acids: CASSPRVNSPLHF. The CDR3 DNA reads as TGTGCCAGCAGCCCCAGAGTTAATTCACCCCTCCACTTT.

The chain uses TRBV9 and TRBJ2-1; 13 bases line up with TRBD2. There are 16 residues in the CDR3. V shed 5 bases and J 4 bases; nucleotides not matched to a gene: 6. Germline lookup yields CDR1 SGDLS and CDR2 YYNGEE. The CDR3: CASRERTSGGYNEQFF. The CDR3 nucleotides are TGTGCCAGCAGAGAAAGGACTAGCGGGGGTTACAATGAGCAGTTCTTC.

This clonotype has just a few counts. CDR3 DNA: TGCGCCAGCAGCAGGACAGGGGCGGGCTACAATGAGCAGTTCTTC. Translated: CASSRTGAGYNEQFF. The gene calls are TRBV5-1 and TRBJ2-1, with 9 bases fitting TRBD1. Germline values: CDR1 SGHRS, CDR2 YFSETQ. The CDR3 length is 15 residues. Losses at the gene ends were 4 bases for V and 3 bases for J; bases not matched to a gene: 5.

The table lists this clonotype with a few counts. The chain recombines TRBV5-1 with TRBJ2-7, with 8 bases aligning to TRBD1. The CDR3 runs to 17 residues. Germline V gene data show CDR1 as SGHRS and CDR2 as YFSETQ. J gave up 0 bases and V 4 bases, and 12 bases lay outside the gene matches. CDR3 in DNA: TGCGCCAGCAGCGGTTCAGGGGGCAAATTCAGCTCCTACGAGCAGTACTTC. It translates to CASSGSGGKFSSYEQYF.

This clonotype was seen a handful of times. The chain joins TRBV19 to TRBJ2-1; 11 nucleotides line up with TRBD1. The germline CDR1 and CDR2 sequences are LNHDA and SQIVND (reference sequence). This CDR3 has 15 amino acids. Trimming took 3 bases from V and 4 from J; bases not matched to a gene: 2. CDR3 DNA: TGTGCCAGTAGTATCGGACAGGGGGCGTACAATGAGCAGTTCTTC. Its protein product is CASSIGQGAYNEQFF. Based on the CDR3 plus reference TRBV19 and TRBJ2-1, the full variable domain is DGGITQSPKYLFRKEGQNVTLSCEQNLNHDAMYWYRQDPGQGLRLIYYSQIVNDFQKGDIAEGYSVSREKKESFPLTVTSAQKNPTAFYLCASSIGQGAYNEQFFGPGTRLTVL.

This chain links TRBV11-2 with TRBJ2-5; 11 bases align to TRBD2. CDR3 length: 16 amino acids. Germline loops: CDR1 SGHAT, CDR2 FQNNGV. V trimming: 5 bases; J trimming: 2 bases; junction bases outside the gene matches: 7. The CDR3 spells CASSPRLAGSQETQYF. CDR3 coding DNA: TGTGCCAGCAGCCCGCGACTAGCGGGATCTCAAGAGACCCAGTACTTC.

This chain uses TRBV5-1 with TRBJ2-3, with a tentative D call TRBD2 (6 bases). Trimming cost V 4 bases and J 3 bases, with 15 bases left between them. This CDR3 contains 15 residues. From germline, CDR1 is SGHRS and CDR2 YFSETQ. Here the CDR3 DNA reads TGCGCCAGCAGCACCCCGGGAGCTCGGACAGATACGCAGTATTTT. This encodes CASSTPGARTDTQYF.

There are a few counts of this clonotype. CDR3 residues: CASSLVIQWGQYF. In DNA, the CDR3 is TGTGCCAGCAGCTTAGTTATTCAGTGGGGGCAGTATTTT. The rearrangement uses TRBV7-2 and TRBJ2-3, with no clear D. Germline-derived CDR1 and CDR2 are SGHTA and FQGNSA. Trimming removed 1 base from V and 11 bases from J, with 13 bases in between. This CDR3 is 13 amino acids long.

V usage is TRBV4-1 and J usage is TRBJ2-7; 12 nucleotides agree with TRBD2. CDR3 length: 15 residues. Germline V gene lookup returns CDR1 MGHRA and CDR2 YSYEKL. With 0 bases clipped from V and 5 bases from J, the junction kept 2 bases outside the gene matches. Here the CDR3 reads CASSQDRTSGDEQYF. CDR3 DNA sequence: TGCGCCAGCAGCCAAGATCGGACTAGCGGGGACGAGCAGTACTTC.

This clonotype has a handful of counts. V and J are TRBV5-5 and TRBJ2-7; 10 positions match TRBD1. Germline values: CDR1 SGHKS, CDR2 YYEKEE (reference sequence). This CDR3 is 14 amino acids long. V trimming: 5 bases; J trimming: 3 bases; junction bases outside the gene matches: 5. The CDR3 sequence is CASSKGQGIYEQYF. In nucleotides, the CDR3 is TGTGCCAGCAGTAAGGGACAGGGGATCTACGAGCAGTACTTC.

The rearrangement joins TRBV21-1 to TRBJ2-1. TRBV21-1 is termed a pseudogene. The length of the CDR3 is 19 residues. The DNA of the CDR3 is TGTGCCAGCAGCAAAGAACAACAGACCACCGAAAGCTCCTACAATGAGCAGTTCTTC. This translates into CASSKEQQTTESSYNEQFF.

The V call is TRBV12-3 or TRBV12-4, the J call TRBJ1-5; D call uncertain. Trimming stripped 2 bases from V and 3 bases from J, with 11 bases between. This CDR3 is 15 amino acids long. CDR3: CASSLNRIYNQPQHF. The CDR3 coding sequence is TGTGCCAGCAGTTTAAACAGAATTTACAATCAGCCCCAGCATTTT.

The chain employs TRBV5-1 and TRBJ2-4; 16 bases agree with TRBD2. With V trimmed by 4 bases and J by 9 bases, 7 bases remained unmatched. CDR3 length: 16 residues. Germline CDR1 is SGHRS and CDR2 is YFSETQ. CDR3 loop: CASSPGTSGRVVIQYF. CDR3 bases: TGCGCCAGCAGCCCGGGGACTAGCGGGAGGGTCGTCATTCAGTACTTC.

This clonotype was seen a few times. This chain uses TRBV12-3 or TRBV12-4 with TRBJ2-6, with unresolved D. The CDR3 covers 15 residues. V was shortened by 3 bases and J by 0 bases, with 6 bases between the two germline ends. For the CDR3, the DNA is TGTGCCAGCAGTTTTACGCACTCTGGGGCCAACGTCCTGACTTTC. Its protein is CASSFTHSGANVLTF.